The next 21 T cell receptor beta chains were all read from a single sample in a study of T cells in Graves' hyperthyroidism and ophthalmopathy. Researchers amplified the TCR beta CDR3 regions from RNA transcripts. TCR CDR3 regions were first amplified by RT-PCR with HTBI primers. TCRdb re-derived calls from the multiplex PCR reads in MiXCR, one entry per CDR3 protein. This sample has approximately 590,000 distinct CDR3 sequences; 46% occur once, and the top ten carry approximately 8.2%. The sequenced sample was peripheral blood or thyroid tissue (not recorded which). The source of these receptors is a woman younger than 30 with Graves' hyperthyroidism.

On this clonotype itself: A clone one base away is much larger, so this may be a read error. The rearrangement uses TRBV7-8 and TRBJ1-2, with D hard to call. The CDR3 contains 8 residues. Trimming stripped 5 bases from V and 14 bases from J, with 6 bases between. Germline values: CDR1 SGHVS, CDR2 FQNEAQ. The CDR3 region is CASSPGTF. The CDR3 DNA reads as TGTGCCAGCAGCCCCGGGACCTTC.

The chain couples TRBV29-1 to TRBJ1-2, with 7 bases aligning to TRBD1. This CDR3 contains 12 residues. Germline assignment: CDR1 SQVTM and CDR2 ANQGSEA. V lost 4 bases and J lost 4; bases outside the gene matches: 3. Here the CDR3 DNA reads TGCAGCGTTGCCAGGGGGGCCTATGGCTACACCTTC. Its protein is CSVARGAYGYTF.

The rearrangement links TRBV7-2 to TRBJ1-4, with TRBD1 identical over 9 bases. V lost 2 bases, J lost 8 bases, and 6 bases stayed unmatched. The germline gives CDR1 SGHTA, CDR2 FQGNSA. CDR3 length: 15 amino acids. CDR3 in amino acids: CASSLSDRGGEKLFF. Written as DNA, the CDR3 is TGTGCCAGCAGCTTATCTGACAGGGGGGGGGAAAAACTGTTTTTT.

The chain has TRBV10-3 and TRBJ2-7, with 13 positions matching TRBD2. The germline CDR1 and CDR2 sequences are ENHRY and SYGVKD. V gave up 4 bases and J gave up 6 bases; unmatched junction bases: 9. This CDR3 spans 16 amino acids. The CDR3 here is CAISAGGLAGVSEQYF. Written as DNA, the CDR3 is TGTGCCATCAGTGCGGGCGGACTAGCGGGAGTTTCCGAGCAGTACTTC.

The chain couples TRBV25-1 to TRBJ1-2; D ambiguous. This CDR3 comprises 13 residues. Trimming stripped 9 bases from V and 2 bases from J, with 13 bases between. From germline, CDR1 is MGHDK and CDR2 SYGVNS. CDR3 residues: CASDWGRNYGYTF. The DNA for the CDR3 is TGTGCCAGTGATTGGGGTCGCAACTATGGCTACACCTTC.

At least ten counts were recorded for this clonotype. The rearrangement joins TRBV7-9 to TRBJ1-1; D possibly corresponds to TRBD1 (5 bases). Trimming removed 1 base from V and 4 bases from J, with 13 bases in between. CDR1 and CDR2 from the germline V gene are SEHNR and FQNEAQ (reference sequence). The CDR3 sequence is 15 residues long. The CDR3 coding sequence is TGTGCCAGCAGCTTAGTAAGGGCAGGGCTCACTGAAGCTTTCTTT. Amino acid sequence: CASSLVRAGLTEAFF.

This clonotype has more than one count but fewer than ten. This chain joins TRBV11-1 and TRBJ1-5, with 8 bases that match TRBD1. CDR3 size: 16 residues. The V and J ends lost 5 bases and 0 bases, in that order; junction bases with no gene match: 6. From germline, CDR1 is SGHAT and CDR2 FQDESV (reference sequence). CDR3: CASSEGQVYSNQPQHF. DNA of the CDR3: TGTGCCAGCAGCGAGGGACAGGTGTATAGCAATCAGCCCCAGCATTTT.

The chain links TRBV7-9 to TRBJ2-5, with TRBD2 as a possible D gene (5 bases). CDR1 and CDR2 (germline): SEHNR, FQNEAQ (reference sequence). The CDR3 consists of 13 residues. Trimming removed 1 base at V and 3 bases at J, with 6 bases between. CDR3 region: CASSLELEETQYF. The CDR3 DNA reads TGTGCCAGCAGCTTAGAACTAGAAGAGACCCAGTACTTC.

The rearrangement joins TRBV29-1 to TRBJ1-1; D not resolved. V dropped 0 bases and J dropped 4 bases, with 15 bases sitting between them. The CDR3 spans 15 residues. The V gene's germline CDR1 is SQVTM and CDR2 ANQGSEA. CDR3 coding DNA: TGCAGCGTTGAAGATCACGAGTTGGGTGCCACTGAAGCTTTCTTT. Protein: CSVEDHELGATEAFF.

At least ten counts were recorded for this clonotype. This chain uses TRBV24-1 with TRBJ1-2, with D maybe TRBD1 (6 bases). The germline CDR1 and CDR2 sequences are KGHDR and SFDVKD. V lost 3 bases to trimming and J lost 4 bases, with 11 bases between them. This CDR3 is built from 14 residues. The DNA for the CDR3 is TGTGCCACCAGTGATCCAACAGGGCTCTATGGCTACACCTTC. This sequence encodes CATSDPTGLYGYTF.

This clonotype was detected ten times or more. The rearrangement links TRBV7-9 to TRBJ1-2; possibly TRBD1 for D (5 bases). Germline-derived CDR1 and CDR2 are SEHNR and FQNEAQ (reference sequence). CDR3 length: 15 amino acids. Deletions cut 5 bases from V and 4 bases from J, with 17 bases between. In DNA form, the CDR3 reads TGTGCCAGCAGCCGTCTCCCGGGACTGGGCTATGGCTACACCTTC. Translating gives CASSRLPGLGYGYTF. Drawing the rest from reference TRBV7-9 and TRBJ1-2, the complete variable domain is DTGVSQNPRHKITKRGQNVTFRCDPISEHNRLYWYRQTLGQGPEFLTYFQNEAQLEKSRLLSDRFSAERPKGSFSTLEIQRTEQGDSAMYLCASSRLPGLGYGYTFGSGTRLTVV.

The chain has TRBV10-3 and TRBJ2-5, with 10 positions matching TRBD2. The J call may not be correct, given that the DNA end is closer to TRBJ2-7. Germline V lookup: CDR1 ENHRY, CDR2 SYGVKD. The CDR3 consists of 15 residues. The CDR3 DNA reads as TGTGCCATCAGTGATTCGAGCGGGAGGGCCAACGAGCAGTACTTC. It codes for CAISDSSGRANEQYF.

This clonotype was recorded a few times. V usage is TRBV9 and J usage is TRBJ2-7; 11 positions agree with TRBD2. Germline CDR1 and CDR2: SGDLS and YYNGEE. V lost 3 bases, J lost 2 bases, and 7 bases stayed unmatched. The CDR3 is 16 residues long. This CDR3 reads CASSGRGLAEPYEQYF. CDR3 sequence (DNA): TGTGCCAGCAGCGGGCGGGGACTAGCGGAACCCTACGAGCAGTACTTC. Drawing the rest from reference TRBV9 and TRBJ2-7, the complete variable domain is DSGVTQTPKHLITATGQRVTLRCSPRSGDLSVYWYQQSLDQGLQFLIQYYNGEERAKGNILERFSAQQFPDLHSELNLSSLELGDSALYFCASSGRGLAEPYEQYFGPGTRLTVT.

The rearrangement links TRBV9 to TRBJ2-5; 7 bases match TRBD2. V dropped 0 bases and J dropped 1; count of bases not matched to a gene: 9. CDR3 length: 17 residues. Per germline, CDR1 SGDLS and CDR2 YYNGEE. CDR3 residues: CASSVAQSGTIQETQYF. DNA of the CDR3: TGTGCCAGCAGCGTAGCTCAATCCGGGACTATCCAAGAGACCCAGTACTTC.

This chain joins TRBV20-1 and TRBJ2-5, with TRBD2 as a possible D gene (5 bases). Between the trimmed V and J ends, which lost 3 bases and 4 bases, there was a span of 6 bases. CDR1 DFQATT and CDR2 SNEGSKA come from the germline V gene (reference sequence). This CDR3 spans 11 amino acids. The CDR3 is CSASAGETQYF. For the CDR3, the DNA is TGCAGTGCTAGCGCGGGAGAGACCCAGTACTTC.

The chain couples TRBV20-1 to TRBJ1-5; D call uncertain. The CDR3 spans 12 residues. Trimming left V 3 bases short and J 3 bases short, with 6 bases between. Germline CDR1 is DFQATT and CDR2 is SNEGSKA (reference sequence). CDR3 coding DNA: TGCAGTGCTAGCCAGGCCAATCAGCCCCAGCATTTT. It is translated as CSASQANQPQHF.

There are a few counts of this clonotype. The genes are TRBV29-1 and TRBJ2-3; TRBD2 aligns across 7 bases. Losses at the gene ends were 3 bases for V and 1 base for J; bases not matched to a gene: 1. The CDR3 is made up of 13 amino acids. The germline CDR1 and CDR2 sequences are SQVTM and ANQGSEA. The CDR3 bases are TGCAGCGTTGACCGGGAGGGCACAGATACGCAGTATTTT. Translating it yields CSVDREGTDTQYF.

The chain combines TRBV19 with TRBJ2-7; D not certain. Trimming removed 2 bases from V and 5 bases from J, with 10 bases in between. The germline CDR1 and CDR2 sequences are LNHDA and SQIVND (reference sequence). The CDR3 runs to 13 residues. The CDR3 reads CASSISTADEQYF. The CDR3 DNA follows: TGTGCCAGTAGTATATCGACGGCGGACGAGCAGTACTTC.

The rearrangement uses TRBV12-3 or TRBV12-4 and TRBJ1-1; a possible D gene is TRBD1 (5 bases). CDR3 size: 14 residues. V lost 6 bases to trimming and J lost 5 bases, with 16 bases between them. CDR3 DNA sequence: TGTGCCAGCAGCCAGGGCAGAGGTAGGACTGAAGCTTTCTTT. This translates into CASSQGRGRTEAFF.

This clonotype appeared a single time. This chain joins TRBV24-1 and TRBJ2-3; unclear D gene. The CDR3 loop spans 14 amino acids. Per germline, CDR1 KGHDR and CDR2 SFDVKD. Trimming left V 3 bases short and J 10 bases short, with 16 bases between. CDR3 amino acids: CATSDPSTSLPQYF. In DNA form, the CDR3 reads TGTGCCACCAGTGATCCCTCGACGTCCCTTCCGCAGTATTTT.

In regard to this clonotype: The junction does not match germline at one end; this may be a read error. The chain uses TRBV7-2 and TRBJ1-1; D unresolved. Germline CDR1 is SGHTA and CDR2 is FQGNSA. The CDR3 consists of 14 residues. CDR3 bases: TGCGCCAGCAGCTTGGTGACCCGGGAAACTGAAGCTTTCTTT. Protein: CASSLVTRETEAFF.